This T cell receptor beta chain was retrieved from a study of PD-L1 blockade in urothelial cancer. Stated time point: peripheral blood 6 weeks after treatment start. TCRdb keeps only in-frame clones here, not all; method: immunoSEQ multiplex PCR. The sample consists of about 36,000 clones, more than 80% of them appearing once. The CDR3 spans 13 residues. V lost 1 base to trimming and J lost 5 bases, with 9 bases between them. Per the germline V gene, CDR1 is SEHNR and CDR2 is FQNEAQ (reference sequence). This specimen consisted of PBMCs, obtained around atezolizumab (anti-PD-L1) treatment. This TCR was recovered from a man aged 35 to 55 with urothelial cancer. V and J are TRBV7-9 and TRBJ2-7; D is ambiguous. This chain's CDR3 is CASSLGWQNEQYF. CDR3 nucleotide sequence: TGTGCCAGCAGCTTAGGGTGGCAAAACGAGCAGTACTTC.